The TCR beta chain described here comes from a study of blood T cell repertoires in COVID-19. In the original workflow: Estimation of nucleated cell counts was performed using reference gene primer amplification. The repertoire was sequenced with immunoSEQ multiplex PCR; TCRdb's copy has only in-frame clones and lacks some. D and trimming were read from the DNA, whereas the V and J calls and clone size are those reported in that table. The sample has tens of thousands of clones, almost 85% seen once. CDR1 is SQVTM and CDR2 is ANQGSEA in the germline V gene. The ends were cut back, 5 bases at V and 2 bases at J, with 14 bases in the middle. The CDR3 runs to 14 residues.

V usage is TRBV29-1 and J usage is TRBJ2-3; a weak D match, TRBD1 (5 bases). The sample taken for sequencing was peripheral blood. The clonotype was recovered from a human donor in a cohort sampled during active COVID-19. The CDR3 DNA sequence: TGCAGCGTTAAGGGGCGGACGGTCACAGATACGCAGTATTTT. It specifies CSVKGRTVTDTQYF.